The clone carrying this T cell receptor (beta chain) was seen just once. Seattle enrolled patients during active infection and tracked them longitudinally. The V end lost 4 bases, the J end lost 0 bases, and 11 bases lay between the germline ends. The germline V gene has CDR1 SGHTS and CDR2 YDEGEE. The CDR3 spans 15 residues. This sample stems from a study of blood T cell repertoires in COVID-19. Study-level background: The United States, Italy and Spain were the sources of the acute and convalescent COVID-19 samples.

Here immunoSEQ multiplex PCR was the method, and the copy in TCRdb shows in-frame clones only, minus some. The sample includes nearly 300,000 clones, approximately 84% of them seen just once. What was sequenced was peripheral blood. The chain has TRBV5-8 and TRBJ2-1, with D possibly being TRBD2 (6 bases). The sequence was obtained from a human donor with COVID-19, enrolled during active disease. The donor label of this sample is uncertain. As DNA, the CDR3 is TGTGCCAGCAGCGGAGGGGTGGGCTCCTACAATGAGCAGTTCTTC. The encoded protein is CASSGGVGSYNEQFF.